This T cell receptor (beta chain) appears in the sequencing data of a study of T cell repertoires in cytomegalovirus infection. Study as a whole: Public signatures in TCR beta pointed to CMV infection and matching HLA type.

Trimming removed 4 bases at V and 1 base at J, with 16 bases between. The germline CDR1 and CDR2 sequences are KGHDR and SFDVKD. This CDR3 is 17 amino acids long. Study-wide points: Cumulative frequency (of public TCR beta family members) identified carriers of CMV plus the relevant HLA. The ex vivo response was dominated by HLA-C-restricted CMV-specific TCR beta clonotypes.

TCRdb re-called the reads with MiXCR, one entry per CDR3 protein. This table has some 270,000 distinct CDR3 sequences, 20% to 25% appearing once. Notes on this clonotype: Its antigen is undetermined.

The V and J genes are TRBV24-1 and TRBJ1-3, with no clear D. Sequenced here: cultured PBMCs, sampled from culture after CMV antigen stimulation. This sequence originates from a human donor in good health (CMV status not recorded). Some clones in this sample may be carry-over from other donors' samples. The CDR3 is CATSEFSSGKSGNTIYF. The CDR3 DNA reads TGTGCCACCAGTGAGTTTAGCTCGGGGAAATCTGGAAACACCATATATTTT.